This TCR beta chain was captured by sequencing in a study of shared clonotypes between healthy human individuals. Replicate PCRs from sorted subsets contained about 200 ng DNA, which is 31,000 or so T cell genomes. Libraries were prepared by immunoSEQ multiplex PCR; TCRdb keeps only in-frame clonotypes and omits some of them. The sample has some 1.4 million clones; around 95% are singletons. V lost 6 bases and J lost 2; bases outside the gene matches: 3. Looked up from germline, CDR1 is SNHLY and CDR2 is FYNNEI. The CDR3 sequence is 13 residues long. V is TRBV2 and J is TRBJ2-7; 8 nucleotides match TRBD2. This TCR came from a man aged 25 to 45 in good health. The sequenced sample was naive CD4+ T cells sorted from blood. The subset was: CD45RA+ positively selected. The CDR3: CASRAGDAYEQYF. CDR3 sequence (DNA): TGTGCCAGCAGAGCGGGGGACGCCTACGAGCAGTACTTC.